Shown below are 29 T cell receptor beta chains from a single sample sequenced in a study of blood T cell repertoires in COVID-19. Libraries were prepared by immunoSEQ multiplex PCR; TCRdb keeps only in-frame clonotypes and omits some of them. The profile shows 650,000 to 800,000 clones, more than 80% of them singletons. The sequenced material came from peripheral blood. Receptor source: a woman under 30 with acute or convalescent COVID-19.

This rearrangement joins TRBV9 to TRBJ2-3, with 9 bases matching TRBD2. This CDR3 is built from 15 residues. The germline V gene has CDR1 SGDLS and CDR2 YYNGEE. The V segment lost 3 bases and the J segment 4 bases; nucleotides outside the gene matches: 6. CDR3 DNA sequence: TGTGCCAGCAGCGCAGCGGGGGGAGGGGCAGATACGCAGTATTTT. Translation gives CASSAAGGGADTQYF.

This chain links TRBV18 with TRBJ1-5; no reliable D call. The V gene lost 4 bases and the J gene lost 7 bases, with 11 bases spanning the gap. This CDR3 has 13 amino acids. Germline-derived CDR1 and CDR2 are KGHSH and LQKENI. The DNA of the CDR3 is TGTGCCAGCTCACGAGAACTAGGCCAGCCCCAGCATTTT. This codes for CASSRELGQPQHF.

This chain joins TRBV11-1 and TRBJ2-7; tentative D call: TRBD1 (6 bases). The CDR3 sequence is 14 residues long. Germline-derived CDR1 and CDR2 are SGHAT and FQDESV (reference sequence). Trimming took off 4 bases at V and 2 bases at J, with 12 bases between the two ends. In DNA form, the CDR3 reads TGTGCCAGCAGCTCAGCAGGGGACACCTACGAGCAGTACTTC. Its translation is CASSSAGDTYEQYF. Full variable domain (missing parts from reference TRBV11-1 and TRBJ2-7): EAEVAQSPRYKITEKSQAVAFWCDPISGHATLYWYRQILGQGPELLVQFQDESVVDDSQLPKDRFSAERLKGVDSTLKIQPAELGDSAMYLCASSSAGDTYEQYFGPGTRLTVT.

The rearrangement uses TRBV19 and TRBJ1-4; no reliable D call. The CDR3 is 15 amino acids. Trimming left V 3 bases short and J 3 bases short, with 11 bases between. CDR1 and CDR2 (germline): LNHDA, SQIVND (reference sequence). The DNA of the CDR3 is TGTGCCAGTAGTATTGAGAGGCCAGCTAATGAAAAACTGTTTTTT. Protein sequence: CASSIERPANEKLFF. The full variable domain, its missing parts supplied by reference TRBV19 and TRBJ1-4, is DGGITQSPKYLFRKEGQNVTLSCEQNLNHDAMYWYRQDPGQGLRLIYYSQIVNDFQKGDIAEGYSVSREKKESFPLTVTSAQKNPTAFYLCASSIERPANEKLFFGSGTQLSVL.

The chain couples TRBV7-9 to TRBJ2-1; TRBD2 aligns across 7 bases. Per germline, CDR1 SEHNR and CDR2 FQNEAQ (reference sequence). The J segment lost 7 bases and the V segment lost 7 bases, leaving 10 bases of the junction unmatched. This CDR3 is 14 amino acids long. The CDR3 DNA follows: TGTGCCAGCACCCCCCGCGGGGGTGGGAATGAGCAGTTCTTC. Translating it yields CASTPRGGGNEQFF.

CDR3 sequence: CASRPYTGLYGYTF. DNA of the CDR3: TGTGCCAGTAGACCCTACACAGGGCTCTATGGCTACACCTTC. V and J are TRBV19 and TRBJ1-2; D perhaps matches TRBD1 (6 bases). Between the trimmed V and J ends, which lost 6 bases and 4 bases, there was a span of 15 bases. The CDR3 runs 14 residues. Germline assignment: CDR1 LNHDA and CDR2 SQIVND (reference sequence).

The J gene is TRBJ1-1, the V gene TRBV11-2; D is possibly TRBD1 (5 bases). Germline assignment: CDR1 SGHAT and CDR2 FQNNGV. Deletions cut 4 bases from V and 5 bases from J, with 17 bases between. The CDR3 extends over 15 amino acids. The CDR3 here is CASSSLGSGGTEAFF. Written as DNA, the CDR3 is TGTGCCAGCAGCTCCCTCGGTAGCGGGGGGACTGAAGCTTTCTTT.

This chain connects TRBV4-1 to TRBJ1-1, with 9 positions matching TRBD1. The V gene end was trimmed by 3 bases and the J gene end by 3 bases; junction bases not matched to a gene: 5. Germline-derived CDR1 and CDR2 are MGHRA and YSYEKL. The CDR3 length is 15 residues. The CDR3 spells CASSQGTGWYTEAFF. In DNA, the CDR3 is TGCGCCAGCAGCCAGGGGACAGGGTGGTACACTGAAGCTTTCTTT.

Details on this clone: Other DNA sequences within the sample encode an identical CDR3. The chain employs TRBV9 and TRBJ1-2; D ambiguous. The V end was cut by 4 bases, the J end by 0 bases, with 7 bases between. This CDR3 is 13 amino acids long. Germline lookup yields CDR1 SGDLS and CDR2 YYNGEE. CDR3 region: CASSPGANYGYTF. For the CDR3, the DNA is TGTGCCAGCAGCCCCGGAGCTAACTATGGCTACACCTTC. The entire variable domain, with the rest obtained from reference TRBV9 and TRBJ1-2, is as follows: DSGVTQTPKHLITATGQRVTLRCSPRSGDLSVYWYQQSLDQGLQFLIQYYNGEERAKGNILERFSAQQFPDLHSELNLSSLELGDSALYFCASSPGANYGYTFGSGTRLTVV.

This chain joins TRBV13 and TRBJ1-1, with D possibly TRBD1 on 6 matching bases. Deletions cut 3 bases from V and 5 bases from J, with 19 bases between. The CDR3 spans 16 residues. In germline, CDR1 is PRHDT, CDR2 FYEKMQ (reference sequence). CDR3 protein: CASSLVRGRTLTEAFF. The CDR3 DNA follows: TGTGCCAGCAGCTTGGTCAGGGGCCGAACGTTGACTGAAGCTTTCTTT.

The rearrangement uses TRBV5-1 and TRBJ1-4; maybe TRBD1 (5 bases). V lost 1 base to trimming and J lost 6 bases, with 16 bases between them. The germline V gene has CDR1 SGHRS and CDR2 YFSETQ. The CDR3 covers 16 residues. This chain's CDR3 is CASSLNAQAADEKLFF. The CDR3 DNA is TGCGCCAGCAGCTTGAATGCACAGGCGGCGGATGAAAAACTGTTTTTT.

The V gene is TRBV12-5, the J gene TRBJ1-2; the D is unclear. Trimming removed 0 bases at V and 7 bases at J, with 3 bases between. In germline, CDR1 is LGHNT, CDR2 FRNRAP. The CDR3 loop spans 11 amino acids. The CDR3 DNA sequence: TGTGCTAGTGGTTTGGTGAGTGGCTACACCTTC. Translated, it gives CASGLVSGYTF. Variable domain in full (rest from reference TRBV12-5 and TRBJ1-2): DARVTQTPRHKVTEMGQEVTMRCQPILGHNTVFWYRQTMMQGLELLAYFRNRAPLDDSGMPKDRFSAEMPDATLATLKIQPSEPRDSAVYFCASGLVSGYTFGSGTRLTVV.

This clone was detected a few times. CDR3 loop: CASSLDGWGTEGYEQYF. CDR3 in DNA: TGTGCCAGCTCACTGGACGGGTGGGGGACAGAGGGGTACGAGCAGTACTTC. The rearrangement joins TRBV18 to TRBJ2-7, with 7 bases identical to TRBD1. CDR1 is KGHSH, CDR2 LQKENI, per germline. The CDR3 loop spans 17 amino acids. Losses at the gene ends were 4 bases for V and 4 bases for J; bases not matched to a gene: 16. Filled out from reference TRBV18 and TRBJ2-7, the complete variable domain reads NAGVMQNPRHLVRRRGQEARLRCSPMKGHSHVYWYRQLPEEGLKFMVYLQKENIIDESGMPKERFSAEFPKEGPSILRIQQVVRGDSAAYFCASSLDGWGTEGYEQYFGPGTRLTVT.

J is TRBJ1-1 and V is TRBV10-3; D unclear. This CDR3 has 13 residues. Trimming took off 0 bases at V and 5 bases at J, with 7 bases between the two ends. Germline values: CDR1 ENHRY, CDR2 SYGVKD. The CDR3 loop reads CAISESTWTEAFF. In DNA, the CDR3 is TGTGCCATCAGTGAGTCTACTTGGACTGAAGCTTTCTTT.

V gene TRBV10-3 combines with J gene TRBJ1-3; 10 nucleotides agree with TRBD1. Germline CDR1 reads ENHRY; CDR2 reads SYGVKD. V was clipped by 3 bases and J by 3 bases; unmatched bases: 8. The CDR3 totals 17 residues. Here the CDR3 reads CAISEATGGANGNTIYF. The CDR3 DNA is TGTGCCATCAGTGAAGCGACAGGGGGCGCGAATGGAAACACCATATATTTT.

Remarks on this clone: In the same sample, other DNA sequences code for this CDR3. The gene calls are TRBV7-2 and TRBJ1-6, with D hard to call. Germline lookup yields CDR1 SGHTA and CDR2 FQGNSA. The V and J ends lost 1 base and 10 bases respectively, with 8 bases between them. The CDR3 has 13 amino acids. CDR3: CASSLVPGSPLHF. The DNA for the CDR3 is TGTGCCAGCAGCTTAGTGCCGGGATCACCCCTCCACTTT.

This sequence joins TRBV3-1 (or the pseudogene TRBV3-2) and TRBJ1-6; 7 positions match TRBD1. Germline V gene data show CDR1 as LGHDT and CDR2 as YNNKEL (reference sequence). The CDR3 is made up of 15 amino acids. V was clipped by 1 base and J by 13 bases; unmatched bases: 10. The chain's CDR3 is CASSQVKGGMPPLHF. The CDR3 DNA is TGTGCCAGCAGCCAAGTTAAAGGGGGCATGCCCCCCCTCCACTTT.

V is TRBV4-1 and J is TRBJ1-2; tentatively, D is TRBD1 (6 bases). V was clipped by 0 bases and J by 6 bases, with 14 bases between them. The CDR3 contains 15 residues. Germline lookup yields CDR1 MGHRA and CDR2 YSYEKL. CDR3 DNA: TGCGCCAGCAGCCAAGATCGGCAGGGGTTTCATGGCTACACCTTC. Translated, it gives CASSQDRQGFHGYTF.

The genes are TRBV24-1 and TRBJ1-4; D perhaps matches TRBD1 (6 bases). V shed 3 bases and J shed 4 bases, with 11 bases lying between them. This CDR3 is 15 amino acids long. CDR1 and CDR2 (germline): KGHDR, SFDVKD. The CDR3 nucleotides are TGTGCCACCAGTGATCCCCGCAGGGGTAATGAAAAACTGTTTTTT. Its translation is CATSDPRRGNEKLFF.

V and J are TRBV24-1 and TRBJ2-2; possibly TRBD1 for D (6 bases). Germline CDR1 is KGHDR and CDR2 is SFDVKD. With 3 bases removed from V and 0 bases from J, the gap between germline ends came to 10 bases. The CDR3 length is 16 residues. The CDR3 DNA reads as TGTGCCACCAGTGATACCGACAGGACGAACACCGGGGAGCTGTTTTTT. It is translated as CATSDTDRTNTGELFF.

The chain couples TRBV6-5 to TRBJ1-1; TRBD1 matches 9 bases. The ends lost 7 bases at V and 7 bases at J; junction bases unmatched: 10. The CDR3 length is 14 residues. Germline V gene data show CDR1 as MNHEY and CDR2 as SVGAGI. The DNA of the CDR3 is TGTGCCAGCATTCGGACAGGGGTGAATGGTGAAGCTTTCTTT. This codes for CASIRTGVNGEAFF.

The chain joins TRBV9 to TRBJ1-4, with D possibly TRBD1 on 6 matching bases. CDR1 and CDR2 from the germline V gene are SGDLS and YYNGEE. The CDR3 length is 16 residues. Between the trimmed V and J ends, which lost 2 bases and 7 bases, there was a span of 18 bases. This CDR3 reads CASSVAPQGGGEKLFF. The CDR3 nucleotides read TGTGCCAGCAGCGTCGCCCCACAGGGAGGGGGTGAAAAACTGTTTTTT.

The chain couples TRBV7-8 to TRBJ2-7, with TRBD1 matching 7 bases. The CDR3 has 16 amino acids. V was clipped by 4 bases and J by 3 bases; unmatched bases: 12. The V gene's germline CDR1 is SGHVS and CDR2 FQNEAQ. The CDR3 DNA follows: TGTGCCAGCAGCTCACGCGAGAAAGGGGGCTGCTACGAGCAGTACTTC. This translates into CASSSREKGGCYEQYF.

This clone has a handful of counts. The chain links TRBV19 to TRBJ1-4, with unresolved D. Trimming cost V 3 bases and J 7 bases, with 15 bases left between them. This CDR3 comprises 15 residues. The germline V gene has CDR1 LNHDA and CDR2 SQIVND (reference sequence). Here the CDR3 reads CASSINGGVGEKLFF. DNA for the CDR3: TGTGCCAGTAGTATTAACGGAGGAGTAGGTGAAAAACTGTTTTTT. The entire variable domain, with the rest obtained from reference TRBV19 and TRBJ1-4, is as follows: DGGITQSPKYLFRKEGQNVTLSCEQNLNHDAMYWYRQDPGQGLRLIYYSQIVNDFQKGDIAEGYSVSREKKESFPLTVTSAQKNPTAFYLCASSINGGVGEKLFFGSGTQLSVL.

V and J are TRBV5-6 and TRBJ1-2; the D is unclear. This CDR3 is 11 amino acids long. Trimming pared 0 bases from V and 10 bases from J, leaving 7 bases between. Germline V gene sequence: CDR1 SGHDT, CDR2 YYEEEE. The CDR3 loop is CASSLEVAYTF. The CDR3 region has the DNA TGTGCCAGCAGCTTGGAAGTGGCCTACACCTTC.

This chain links TRBV7-2 with TRBJ1-4; D is ambiguous. The germline CDR1 and CDR2 sequences are SGHTA and FQGNSA. The V end was cut by 8 bases, the J end by 0 bases, with 10 bases between. CDR3 size: 14 residues. CDR3 coding DNA: TGTGCCAGCGCCTCCGGTGCAACTAATGAAAAACTGTTTTTT. Translated, it gives CASASGATNEKLFF.

The rearrangement uses TRBV6-5 and TRBJ1-5; D uncertain. V was shortened by 0 bases and J by 2 bases, with 8 bases between the two germline ends. This CDR3 is 15 amino acids long. Germline-derived CDR1 and CDR2 are MNHEY and SVGAGI. The CDR3, as DNA: TGTGCCAGCAGTTACTCATACATGGGCAATCAGCCCCAGCATTTT. The encoded protein is CASSYSYMGNQPQHF.

A single count supports this clone. The rearrangement uses TRBV24-1 and TRBJ2-1, with 11 positions matching TRBD1. Germline assignment: CDR1 KGHDR and CDR2 SFDVKD. The junction had 3 bases not matched to a gene; V was cut back by 5 bases and J by 7 bases. This CDR3 has 14 residues. The CDR3 DNA sequence: TGTGCCACCAGTGGGGACAGGGGGAGGAATGAGCAGTTCTTC. Amino acids: CATSGDRGRNEQFF.

V gene TRBV11-2 combines with J gene TRBJ1-1, with 7 bases matching TRBD1. J lost 2 bases, V lost 4 bases, and 13 bases had no gene match. In germline, CDR1 is SGHAT, CDR2 FQNNGV. CDR3 length: 17 residues. The DNA of the CDR3 is TGTGCCAGCAGCTCCAGAAGACAGGGAGGCCTCAACACTGAAGCTTTCTTT. It encodes CASSSRRQGGLNTEAFF.